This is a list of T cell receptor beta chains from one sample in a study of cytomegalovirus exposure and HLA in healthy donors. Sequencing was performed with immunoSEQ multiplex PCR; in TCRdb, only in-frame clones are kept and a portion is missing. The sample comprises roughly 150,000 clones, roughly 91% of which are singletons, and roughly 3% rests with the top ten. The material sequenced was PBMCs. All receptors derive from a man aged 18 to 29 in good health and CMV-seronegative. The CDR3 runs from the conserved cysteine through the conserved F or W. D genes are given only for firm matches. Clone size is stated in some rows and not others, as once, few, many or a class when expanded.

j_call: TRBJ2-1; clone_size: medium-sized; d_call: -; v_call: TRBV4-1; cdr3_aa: CASSQVPGVSYNEQFF; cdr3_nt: TGCGCCAGCAGCCAAGTCCCGGGAGTTAGCTACAATGAGCAGTTCTTC
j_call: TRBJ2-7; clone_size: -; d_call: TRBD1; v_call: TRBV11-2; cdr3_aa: CASSLGTGGVHSYEQYF; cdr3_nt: TGTGCCAGCAGCTTAGGGACAGGGGGCGTACACTCCTACGAGCAGTACTTC
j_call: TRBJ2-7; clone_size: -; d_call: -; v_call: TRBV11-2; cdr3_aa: CASSPSRRGKYF; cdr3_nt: TGTGCCAGCAGCCCGTCTCGGAGGGGCAAGTACTTC
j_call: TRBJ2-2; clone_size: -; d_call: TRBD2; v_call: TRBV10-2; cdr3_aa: CASRVPGLAGTTGELFF; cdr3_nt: TGCGCCAGCAGAGTCCCGGGACTAGCGGGAACCACCGGGGAGCTGTTTTTT
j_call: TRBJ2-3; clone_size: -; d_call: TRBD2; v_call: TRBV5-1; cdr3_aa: CASSSSGTSGGTQYF; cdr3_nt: TGCGCCAGCAGCTCCTCCGGGACTAGCGGGGGGACGCAGTATTTT
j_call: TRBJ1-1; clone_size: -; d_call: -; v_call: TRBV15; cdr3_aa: CATAGRKEAFF; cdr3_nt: TGTGCCACCGCGGGACGGAAGGAAGCTTTCTTT
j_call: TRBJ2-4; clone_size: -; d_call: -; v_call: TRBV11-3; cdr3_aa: CASSSTPNIQYF; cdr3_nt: TGTGCCAGCAGCTCTACTCCGAACATTCAGTACTTC
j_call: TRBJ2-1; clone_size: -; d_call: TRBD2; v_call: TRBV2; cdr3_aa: CASSEGGTREFF; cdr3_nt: TGTGCCAGCAGTGAAGGGGGGACTAGGGAGTTCTTC
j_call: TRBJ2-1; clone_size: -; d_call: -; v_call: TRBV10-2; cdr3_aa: CASSDAGRLSYNEQFF; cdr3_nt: TGCGCCAGCAGTGACGCGGGGCGCCTATCCTACAATGAGCAGTTCTTC
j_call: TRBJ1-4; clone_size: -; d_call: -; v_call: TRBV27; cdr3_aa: CASSLGLQYNEKLFF; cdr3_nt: TGTGCCAGCAGTTTAGGTCTACAGTATAATGAAAAACTGTTTTTT
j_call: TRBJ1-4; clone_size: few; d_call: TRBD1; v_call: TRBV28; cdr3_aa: CASRGQGRATNEKLFF; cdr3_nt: TGTGCCAGCAGGGGACAGGGGAGGGCAACTAATGAAAAACTGTTTTTT
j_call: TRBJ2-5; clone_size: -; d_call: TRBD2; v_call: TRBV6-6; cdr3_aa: CASRSGLAGFQETQYF; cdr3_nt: TGTGCCAGCAGGAGCGGACTAGCGGGTTTCCAAGAGACCCAGTACTTC
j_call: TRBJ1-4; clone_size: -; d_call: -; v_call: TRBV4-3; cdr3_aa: CASSPLGQGVGEKLFF; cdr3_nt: TGCGCCAGCAGCCCCCTGGGGCAGGGTGTTGGGGAAAAACTGTTTTTT
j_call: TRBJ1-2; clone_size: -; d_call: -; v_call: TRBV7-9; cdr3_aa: CASSPPDYGYTF; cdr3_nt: TGTGCCAGCAGTCCCCCCGACTATGGCTACACCTTC
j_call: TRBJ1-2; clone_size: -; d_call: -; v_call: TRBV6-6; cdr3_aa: CASSPTVPTNYGYTF; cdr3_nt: TGTGCCAGCAGTCCCACGGTACCGACTAACTATGGCTACACCTTC
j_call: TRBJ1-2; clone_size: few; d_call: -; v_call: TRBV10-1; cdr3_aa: CASSESQGTGYTF; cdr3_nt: TGCGCCAGCAGTGAGTCACAGGGCACTGGCTACACCTTC
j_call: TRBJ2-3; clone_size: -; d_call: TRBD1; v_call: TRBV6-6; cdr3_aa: CASSYHRDRVADTQYF; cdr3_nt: TGTGCCAGCAGTTATCACCGGGACAGGGTCGCAGATACGCAGTATTTT
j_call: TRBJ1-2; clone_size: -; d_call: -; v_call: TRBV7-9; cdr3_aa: CASSSIRTARVNYGYTF; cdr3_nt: TGTGCCAGCAGTTCGATTAGGACAGCAAGGGTAAATTATGGCTACACCTTC
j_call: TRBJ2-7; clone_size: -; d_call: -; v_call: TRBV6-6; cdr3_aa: CASSLETSYEQYF; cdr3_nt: TGTGCCAGCAGTCTGGAGACTTCCTACGAGCAGTACTTC
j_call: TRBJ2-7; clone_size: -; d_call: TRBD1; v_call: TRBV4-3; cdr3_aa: CASSPGTGSYEQYF; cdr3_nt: TGCGCCAGCAGCCCTGGGACAGGAAGCTACGAGCAGTACTTC
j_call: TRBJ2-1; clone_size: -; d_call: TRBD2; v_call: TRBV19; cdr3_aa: CASSGTMVRETYNEQFF; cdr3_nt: TGTGCCAGTAGCGGGACGATGGTGCGGGAGACCTACAATGAGCAGTTCTTC
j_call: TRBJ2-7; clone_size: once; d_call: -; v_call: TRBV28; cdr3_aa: CASSLYSDSTAEQYF; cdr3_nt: TGTGCCAGCAGTCTATACTCGGACTCCACCGCCGAGCAGTACTTC
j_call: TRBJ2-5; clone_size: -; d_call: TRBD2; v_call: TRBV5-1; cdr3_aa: CASSWTSSSPETQYF; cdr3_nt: TGCGCCAGCAGCTGGACTAGTTCTTCTCCAGAGACCCAGTACTTC
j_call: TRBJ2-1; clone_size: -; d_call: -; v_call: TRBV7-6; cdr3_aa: CASSLALTLANEQFF; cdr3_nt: TGTGCCAGCAGCTTAGCGCTAACCCTAGCCAATGAGCAGTTCTTC
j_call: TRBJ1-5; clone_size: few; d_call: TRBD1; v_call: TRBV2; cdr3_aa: CASRPGQGQPQHF; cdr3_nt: TGTGCCAGCAGACCCGGACAGGGGCAGCCCCAGCATTTT
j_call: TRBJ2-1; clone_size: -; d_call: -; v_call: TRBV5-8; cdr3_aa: CASSLELLLYEQFF; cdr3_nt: TGTGCCAGCAGCTTGGAACTCTTACTCTATGAGCAGTTCTTC